The clone carrying this TCR beta chain was detected ten times or more. The time point denotes: newly diagnosed GD, antithyroid drugs for less than 3 months. RNA extracted from PBMCs served as the sequencing template. This entry is derived from a study of regulatory T cells in long-lasting Graves disease. According to the study, TCR beta libraries were built with iRepertoire HTBI primers and CDR3-region Arm-PCR. One entry per CDR3 protein, called by TCRdb with MiXCR from the multiplex PCR reads. The sample has approximately 540,000 distinct CDR3 sequences; around 12% are singletons. Germline V gene lookup returns CDR1 KGHSH and CDR2 LQKENI. V lost 4 bases, J lost 2 bases, and 14 bases lay in between. The CDR3 covers 15 residues. This sample also belongs to another study, concerning T cells in Graves' hyperthyroidism and ophthalmopathy.

This TCR was sampled from a woman aged 25 to 39 with Graves disease. The specimen was peripheral blood mononuclear cells (PBMCs), collected at new diagnosis, from a patient treated with antithyroid drugs. The genes are TRBV18 and TRBJ2-5; a weak D match, TRBD1 (5 bases). The CDR3: CASSHNTGYQETQYF. Written as DNA, the CDR3 is TGTGCCAGCTCACATAATACAGGATATCAAGAGACCCAGTACTTC.